Below are 14 T cell receptor beta chains sequenced from a single sample in a study of shared clonotypes between healthy human individuals. The repertoire was sequenced with immunoSEQ multiplex PCR; TCRdb's copy has only in-frame clones and lacks some. The sample consists of about 1.1 million clones, approximately 80% of them appearing once. What was sequenced was memory CD4+ T cells from PBMCs. Subset specified: CD45RA-negative fraction. These receptor sequences come from a young man in good health. Some clones in this sample may be carry-over from other donors' samples.

This sequence joins TRBV28 and TRBJ2-1; 7 nucleotides line up with TRBD2. The V segment lost 2 bases and the J segment 2 bases; nucleotides outside the gene matches: 3. Germline V gene lookup returns CDR1 MDHEN and CDR2 SYDVKM. This CDR3 is built from 15 residues. The CDR3 bases are TGTGCCAGCAGTTTACTAGCGGTGACCTACAATGAGCAGTTCTTC. Its translation: CASSLLAVTYNEQFF.

The chain is built from TRBV6-1 and TRBJ1-5; D not resolved. V was pared by 6 bases and J by 4 bases, with 10 bases between. The CDR3 contains 13 residues. In germline, CDR1 is MNHNS, CDR2 SASEGT. The CDR3 region is CASSTMGNQPQHF. In DNA, the CDR3 is TGTGCCAGCAGCACAATGGGGAATCAGCCCCAGCATTTT.

Of note for this clone: A read error is the likely source, as a far larger clone sits one nucleotide away. The sample carries other DNA sequences with the same CDR3. CDR3 sequence reads: CASSQGTGPYEQYF. The CDR3, as DNA: TGCGCCAGCAGCCAAGGGACAGGGCCCTACGAGCAGTACTTC. The chain links TRBV4-1 to TRBJ2-7; 8 nucleotides agree with TRBD1. The CDR3 consists of 14 residues. V shed 1 base, J shed 2 bases, and the junction held 1 base outside the gene matches. The germline V gene encodes CDR1 MGHRA and CDR2 YSYEKL.

The chain uses TRBV28 and TRBJ2-3, with 8 bases identical to TRBD1. This CDR3 spans 14 amino acids. J gave up 2 bases and V 8 bases, and 6 bases lay outside the gene matches. CDR1 MDHEN and CDR2 SYDVKM come from the germline V gene. Here the CDR3 DNA reads TGTGCCAGCGCTACAGGGGGGTCCACAGATACGCAGTATTTT. Translating it yields CASATGGSTDTQYF.

The gene calls are TRBV14 and TRBJ2-7; no clear D. The V end lost 0 bases, the J end lost 2 bases, and 8 bases lay between the germline ends. CDR3 size: 14 residues. Germline CDR1 and CDR2: SGHDN and FVKESK. CDR3 nucleotides: TGTGCCAGCAGCCAAGAGGGCTATACCTACGAGCAGTACTTC. Protein sequence: CASSQEGYTYEQYF.

The rearrangement joins TRBV28 to TRBJ2-3; possibly TRBD1 or TRBD2 for D (5 bases each). This CDR3 is 14 amino acids long. V was pared by 4 bases and J by 4 bases, with 12 bases between. The V gene's germline CDR1 is MDHEN and CDR2 SYDVKM. In DNA, the CDR3 is TGTGCCAGCAGTTCACTAGTGGGGGCAGATACGCAGTATTTT. Protein product: CASSSLVGADTQYF.

The chain has TRBV5-8 and TRBJ2-2, with D possibly matching TRBD1 (5 bases). V lost 4 bases to trimming and J lost 5 bases, with 21 bases between them. The CDR3 is 17 residues long. Per the germline V gene, CDR1 is SGHTS and CDR2 is YDEGEE. The CDR3 is CASSQTKPGRTTGELFF. CDR3 nucleotides: TGTGCCAGCAGCCAAACAAAACCGGGCCGGACAACCGGGGAGCTGTTTTTT. Full variable domain (rest looked up from reference TRBV5-8 and TRBJ2-2): EAGVTQSPTHLIKTRGQQATLRCSPISGHTSVYWYQQALGLGLQFLLWYDEGEERNRGNFPPRFSGRQFPNYSSELNVNALELEDSALYLCASSQTKPGRTTGELFFGEGSRLTVL.

The J gene is TRBJ2-2, the V gene TRBV7-7; D possibly corresponds to TRBD1 (5 bases). V was cut by 3 bases and J by 0 bases, with 11 bases left in between. Per germline, CDR1 SSHAT and CDR2 FNYEAQ (reference sequence). This CDR3 comprises 16 residues. Written as DNA, the CDR3 is TGTGCCAGCAGCTTGGGGCTGATCGCGAACACCGGGGAGCTGTTTTTT. This encodes CASSLGLIANTGELFF.

The chain recombines TRBV10-2 with TRBJ2-3; TRBD1 matches 9 bases. The CDR3 covers 13 residues. The V segment lost 6 bases and the J segment 3 bases; nucleotides outside the gene matches: 1. Germline-derived CDR1 and CDR2 are WSHSY and SAAADI. In DNA form, the CDR3 reads TGCGCCAGCAGGGGACAGGGAACAGATACGCAGTATTTT. It yields the protein CASRGQGTDTQYF.

This sequence joins TRBV12-2 and TRBJ1-4; the table's D gene call, TRBD1, was not cross checked with the DNA. TRBV12-2 is flagged as a pseudogene. The length of the CDR3 is 14 residues. The CDR3 region is CASRFVQGREKLFF. CDR3 DNA sequence: TGTGCAAGTCGCTTTGTACAGGGGAGGGAAAAACTGTTTTTT.

This sequence joins TRBV18 and TRBJ2-3, with D unresolved. There are 15 residues in the CDR3. V was pared by 1 base and J by 2 bases, with 10 bases between. Germline V gene data show CDR1 as KGHSH and CDR2 as LQKENI. CDR3 sequence: CASSPQGASTDTQYF. CDR3 DNA sequence: TGTGCCAGCTCACCACAAGGCGCCTCCACAGATACGCAGTATTTT.

This chain joins TRBV4-2 and TRBJ2-4; the match to TRBD2 covers 10 bases. The CDR3 runs to 16 residues. Trimming at V came to 4 bases and at J to 7 bases, leaving 10 bases not matched to a gene. Germline CDR1 and CDR2: LGHNA and YNFKEQ. DNA of the CDR3: TGTGCCAGCAGCCGAGGGAGCGGGGGGGTCGGGAACATTCAGTACTTC. It translates to CASSRGSGGVGNIQYF.

The chain couples TRBV5-5 to TRBJ1-2, with TRBD1 as a possible D gene (5 bases). Trimming shortened V by 2 bases and J by 5 bases, and 7 bases separated the two germline ends. The CDR3 sequence is 12 residues long. Germline lookup yields CDR1 SGHKS and CDR2 YYEKEE (reference sequence). CDR3 sequence reads: CASSFREYGYTF. Written as DNA, the CDR3 is TGTGCCAGCAGCTTCAGGGAATATGGCTACACCTTC.

The chain combines TRBV5-1 with TRBJ2-1; TRBD2 aligns across 9 bases. Per the germline V gene, CDR1 is SGHRS and CDR2 is YFSETQ. The CDR3 consists of 15 residues. V shed 4 bases and J 3 bases; nucleotides not matched to a gene: 5. The CDR3 sequence is CASSLPAGGYNEQFF. In DNA form, the CDR3 reads TGCGCCAGCAGCCTCCCAGCGGGAGGCTACAATGAGCAGTTCTTC. The variable domain in full, with the rest retrieved from reference TRBV5-1 and TRBJ2-1, is KAGVTQTPRYLIKTRGQQVTLSCSPISGHRSVSWYQQTPGQGLQFLFEYFSETQRNKGNFPGRFSGRQFSNSRSEMNVSTLELGDSALYLCASSLPAGGYNEQFFGPGTRLTVL.